Sequencing of this T cell receptor beta chain was carried out in a study of cytomegalovirus exposure and HLA in healthy donors. From germline, CDR1 is SGHNT and CDR2 YENEEA. The CDR3 has 15 residues. V was clipped by 0 bases and J by 3 bases, with 11 bases between them. A multiplex PCR was run with 60 Vbeta primers and 13 Jbeta primers. TCRdb's copy holds only in-frame clones and misses some; the assay was immunoSEQ multiplex PCR. The sample records about 200,000 clones, 79% being singletons. This sequence originates from a woman aged 30 to 39 in good health and CMV-seropositive. The V call is TRBV11-3, the J call TRBJ1-2; D might be TRBD1 (6 bases). Input material: PBMCs. CDR3 nucleotide sequence: TGTGCCAGCAGCTTAGATGGGACATCTCACTATGGCTACACCTTC. It specifies CASSLDGTSHYGYTF.